A selection of T cell receptor beta chains follows, all from one sample in a study of tumor-infiltrating lymphocytes in localized non-small cell lung cancer. Assay: immunoSEQ multiplex PCR; the TCRdb copy retains only in-frame clones and omits some. This sample carries roughly 15,000 clones, 68% of them seen once, and the ten largest clones take roughly 10%. Sequenced: uninvolved lung tissue not adjacent to the tumor. The receptors here all came from a human donor with non-small cell lung cancer. Both conserved end residues are part of each CDR3. Fields, in order: J gene, V gene, clone size, D gene, CDR3 protein, CDR3 DNA. The D gene is left open where the match is weak. A clone size is listed for some rows: how often the clone was seen (once, few, many), or a class if it is expanded.

TRBJ1-5 TRBV6-5 . . CASRSGTASNQPQHF TGTGCCAGCAGATCAGGGACGGCGAGCAATCAGCCCCAGCATTTT
TRBJ2-3 TRBV7-2 few TRBD2 CASSLELRLAGGSTDTQYF TGTGCCAGCAGCTTAGAGCTTCGACTAGCGGGGGGAAGCACAGATACGCAGTATTTT
TRBJ2-3 TRBV5-4 . TRBD2 CASSPTGTRLTDTQYF TGTGCCAGCAGTCCCACGGGGACTAGACTCACAGATACGCAGTATTTT
TRBJ1-5 TRBV4-1 once . CASSQESGNVGYSNQPQHF TGCGCCAGCAGCCAAGAGTCAGGGAATGTGGGCTATAGCAATCAGCCCCAGCATTTT
TRBJ2-3 TRBV6-1 . . CASSEATVKRDTQYF TGTGCCAGCAGTGAAGCGACAGTGAAGCGGGATACGCAGTATTTT
TRBJ2-5 TRBV7-9 . . CASSLAVGNPGTQYF TGTGCCAGCAGCTTAGCCGTGGGCAATCCGGGGACCCAGTACTTC
TRBJ2-7 TRBV6-6 . . CASSAKDEQYF TGTGCCAGCAGTGCAAAGGACGAGCAGTACTTC
TRBJ1-5 TRBV5-4 few TRBD1 CASSFGQGVQPQHF TGTGCCAGCAGCTTTGGACAGGGGGTTCAGCCCCAGCATTTT
TRBJ2-6 TRBV6-5 . . CASKVSGANVLTF TGTGCCAGCAAGGTCTCTGGGGCCAACGTCCTGACTTTC
TRBJ2-7 TRBV15 . TRBD1 CATSLLDREYEQYF TGTGCCACCAGCCTACTCGACAGGGAATACGAGCAGTACTTC